The sequence of this TCR beta chain was determined in a study of neurological immune-mediated disorders. Looking at the study overall: Relapsing-remitting disease affected some 31, and secondary progressive 3, of some 34 multiple sclerosis patients. Study-wide results and caveats: Multiple sclerosis, the disease with the least TCR clonal expansion, fell below healthy controls, whereas HTLV-1-associated myelopathy showed the most.

Remarks on this clonotype: Antigen unknown.

Germline CDR1 and CDR2: DFQATT and SNEGSKA (reference sequence). The CDR3 spans 12 residues. V lost 1 base and J lost 14, with 17 bases in between. Sequencing runs each yielded over 190 million TCR-beta sequences from 15-18 subjects. TCRdb ran MiXCR on the 5' RACE reads and lists one entry per CDR3 protein. This sample yields about 66,000 distinct CDR3 sequences, of which 4.5% are seen a single time; 6.5% to 7.5% belongs to the top ten. Sequenced input: PBMCs. The chain carries TRBV20-1 and TRBJ1-2, with D tentatively TRBD1 (5 bases). This sequence originates from a man aged 25 to 45 with multiple sclerosis. The CDR3 protein is CSARGQGRLWTF. In DNA, the CDR3 is TGCAGTGCTAGAGGCCAGGGTCGGCTATGGACCTTC.